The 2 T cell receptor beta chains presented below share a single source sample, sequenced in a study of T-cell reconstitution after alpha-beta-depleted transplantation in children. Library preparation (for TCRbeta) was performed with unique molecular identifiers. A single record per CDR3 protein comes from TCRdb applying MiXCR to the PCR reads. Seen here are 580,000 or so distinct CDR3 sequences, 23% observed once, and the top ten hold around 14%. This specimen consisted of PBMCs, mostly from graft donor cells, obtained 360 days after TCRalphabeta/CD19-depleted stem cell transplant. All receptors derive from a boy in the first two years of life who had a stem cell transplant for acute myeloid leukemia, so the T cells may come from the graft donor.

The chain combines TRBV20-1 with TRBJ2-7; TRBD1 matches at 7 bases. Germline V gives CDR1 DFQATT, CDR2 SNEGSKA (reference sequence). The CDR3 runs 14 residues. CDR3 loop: CSAGDREATYEQYV. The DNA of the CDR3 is TGCAGTGCTGGAGACAGGGAAGCAACGTACGAGCAGTACGTC.

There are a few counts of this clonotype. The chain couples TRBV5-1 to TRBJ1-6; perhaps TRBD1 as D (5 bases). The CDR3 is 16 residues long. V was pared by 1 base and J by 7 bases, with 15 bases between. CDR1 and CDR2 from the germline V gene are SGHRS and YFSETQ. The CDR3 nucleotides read TGCGCCAGCAGCTTGATTACAGGTGGCAGGAATTCACCCCTCCACTTT. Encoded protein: CASSLITGGRNSPLHF.